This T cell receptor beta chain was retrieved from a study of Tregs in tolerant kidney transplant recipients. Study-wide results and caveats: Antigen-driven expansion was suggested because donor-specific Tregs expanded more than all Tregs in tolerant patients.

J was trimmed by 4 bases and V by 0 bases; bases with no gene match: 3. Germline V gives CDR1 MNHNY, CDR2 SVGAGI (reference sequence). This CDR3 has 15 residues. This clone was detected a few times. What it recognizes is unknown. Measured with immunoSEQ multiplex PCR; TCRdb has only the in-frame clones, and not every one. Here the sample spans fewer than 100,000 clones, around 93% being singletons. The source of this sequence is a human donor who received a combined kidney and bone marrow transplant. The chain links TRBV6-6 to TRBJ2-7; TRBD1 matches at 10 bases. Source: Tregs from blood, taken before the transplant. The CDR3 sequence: CASSYSSGQGYEQYF. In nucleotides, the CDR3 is TGTGCCAGCAGTTACTCTTCGGGACAGGGGTACGAGCAGTACTTC.